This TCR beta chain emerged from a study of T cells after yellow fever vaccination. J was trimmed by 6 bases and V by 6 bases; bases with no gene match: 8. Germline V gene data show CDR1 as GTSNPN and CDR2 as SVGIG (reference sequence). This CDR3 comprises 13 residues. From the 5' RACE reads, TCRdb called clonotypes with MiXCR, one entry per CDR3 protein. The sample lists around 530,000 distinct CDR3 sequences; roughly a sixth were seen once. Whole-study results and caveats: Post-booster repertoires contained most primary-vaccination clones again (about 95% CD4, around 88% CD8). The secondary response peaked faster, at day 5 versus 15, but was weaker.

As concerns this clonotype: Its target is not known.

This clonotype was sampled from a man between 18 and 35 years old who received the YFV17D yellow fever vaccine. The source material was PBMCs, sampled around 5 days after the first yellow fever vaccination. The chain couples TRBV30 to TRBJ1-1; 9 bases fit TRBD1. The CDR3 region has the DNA TGTGCCTGCTCCCCCGGGACAGGGTCTGAAGCTTTCTTT. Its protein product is CACSPGTGSEAFF.